The clone carrying this T cell receptor (beta chain) was found a few times. What it recognizes is unknown. In TCRdb, the 5' RACE reads were re-called with MiXCR into one record per CDR3 protein. The top ten hold about 16% of the sample, which has 450,000 to 650,000 distinct CDR3 sequences, 21% seen once. This sample was taken from a study of T cells after yellow fever vaccination. At the level of the study: Low-cell-number fractions were prepared with SMART-Seq v4 Ultra Low Input.

This CDR3 has 13 residues. CDR1 MDHEN and CDR2 SYDVKM come from the germline V gene. Trimming removed 10 bases from V and 5 bases from J, with 15 bases in between. Study results and limitations: The study found a weaker secondary response that peaked faster, day 5 versus 15.

This TCR was sampled from a young man who received the YFV17D yellow fever vaccine. This sequence joins TRBV28 and TRBJ2-1, with unresolved D. The sample was PBMCs, taken approximately 20 days after the first yellow fever vaccination. The chain's CDR3 is CATTRPLNNEQFF. In nucleotides, the CDR3 is TGTGCCACCACCCGGCCTCTTAACAATGAGCAGTTCTTC.